This TCR beta chain originates from a study of blood T cell repertoires in COVID-19. Libraries were prepared by immunoSEQ multiplex PCR; TCRdb keeps only in-frame clonotypes and omits some of them. The sample has fewer than 200,000 clones, about nine tenths seen once. Between the trimmed V and J ends, which lost 4 bases and 5 bases, there was a span of 12 bases. Germline CDR1 reads SNHLY; CDR2 reads FYNNEI. This CDR3 has 14 amino acids. This rearrangement joins TRBV2 to TRBJ1-5; D is unresolved. The sequencing input was peripheral blood. The sequence derives from a man between 18 and 29 years old who had recovered from COVID-19. DNA for the CDR3: TGTGCCAGCAGTGGGACTGCAGACTATCAGCCCCAGCATTTT. Its protein product is CASSGTADYQPQHF.